This T cell receptor beta chain was identified during a study of blood T cell repertoires in COVID-19. Turning to the study itself: T cells, B-cell-depleted T cells, or PBMCs provided the cDNA or gDNA that served as material.

Assay: immunoSEQ multiplex PCR; the TCRdb copy retains only in-frame clones and omits some. The data hold 250,000 to 300,000 clones, with 86% observed a single time. The CDR3 sequence is 11 residues long. Germline V gene data show CDR1 as MNHEY and CDR2 as SVGAGI. V dropped 7 bases and J dropped 2 bases, with 6 bases sitting between them. The sequencing sample was made of peripheral blood. The sequence came from a woman aged 25 to 39 with COVID-19, enrolled during active disease. The chain combines TRBV6-5 with TRBJ2-7, with D hard to call. CDR3 sequence reads: CASNIAYEQYF. CDR3 DNA sequence: TGTGCCAGCAATATTGCCTACGAGCAGTACTTC.